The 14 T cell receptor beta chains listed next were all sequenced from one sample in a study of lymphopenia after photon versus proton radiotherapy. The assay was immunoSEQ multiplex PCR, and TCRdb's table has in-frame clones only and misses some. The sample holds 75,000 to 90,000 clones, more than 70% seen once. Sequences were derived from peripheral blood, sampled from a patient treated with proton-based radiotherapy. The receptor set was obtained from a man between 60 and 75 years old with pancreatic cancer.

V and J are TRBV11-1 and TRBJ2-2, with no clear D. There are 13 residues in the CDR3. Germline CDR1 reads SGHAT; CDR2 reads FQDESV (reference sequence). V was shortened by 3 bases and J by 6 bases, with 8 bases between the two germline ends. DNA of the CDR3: TGTGCCAGCAGCTTTGGTCCATCCGGGGAGCTGTTTTTT. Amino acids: CASSFGPSGELFF.

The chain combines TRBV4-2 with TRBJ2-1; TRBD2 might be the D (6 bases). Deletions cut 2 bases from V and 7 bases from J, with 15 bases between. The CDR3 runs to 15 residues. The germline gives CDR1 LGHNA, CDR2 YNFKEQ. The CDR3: CASSQRDSLANEQFF. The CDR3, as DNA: TGTGCCAGCAGCCAACGGGACTCACTCGCGAATGAGCAGTTCTTC.

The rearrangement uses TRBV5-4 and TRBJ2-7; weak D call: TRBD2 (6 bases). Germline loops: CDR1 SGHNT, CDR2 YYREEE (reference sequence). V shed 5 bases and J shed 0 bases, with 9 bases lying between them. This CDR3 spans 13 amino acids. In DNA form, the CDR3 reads TGTGCCAGCAGTTCGGGGGACTCCTACGAGCAGTACTTC. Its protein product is CASSSGDSYEQYF.

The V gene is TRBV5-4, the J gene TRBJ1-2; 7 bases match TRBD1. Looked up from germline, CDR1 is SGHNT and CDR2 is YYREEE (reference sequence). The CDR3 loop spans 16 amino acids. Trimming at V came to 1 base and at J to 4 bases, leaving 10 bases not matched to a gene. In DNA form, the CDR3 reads TGTGCCAGCAGCTTGTTTGGGACAGTAGTCCCCTATGGCTACACCTTC. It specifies CASSLFGTVVPYGYTF.

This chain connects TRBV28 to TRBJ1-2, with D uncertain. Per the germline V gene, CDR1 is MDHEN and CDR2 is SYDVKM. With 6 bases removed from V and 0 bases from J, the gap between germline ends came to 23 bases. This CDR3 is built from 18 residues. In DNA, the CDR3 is TGTGCCAGCAGCCTGAACGGGAGGGCCTTGAGGACTAACTATGGCTACACCTTC. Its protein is CASSLNGRALRTNYGYTF.

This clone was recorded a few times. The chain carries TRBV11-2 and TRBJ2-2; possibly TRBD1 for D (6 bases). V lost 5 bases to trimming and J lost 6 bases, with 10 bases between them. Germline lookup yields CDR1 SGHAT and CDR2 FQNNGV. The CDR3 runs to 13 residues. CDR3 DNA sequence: TGTGCCAGCAGCCGGACAGAATCCGGGGAGCTGTTTTTT. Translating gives CASSRTESGELFF.

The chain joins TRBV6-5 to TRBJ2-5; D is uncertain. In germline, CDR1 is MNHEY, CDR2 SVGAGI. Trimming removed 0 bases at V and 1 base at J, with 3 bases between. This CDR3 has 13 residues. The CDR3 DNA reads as TGTGCCAGCAGTTACTCGCTCCAAGAGACCCAGTACTTC. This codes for CASSYSLQETQYF.

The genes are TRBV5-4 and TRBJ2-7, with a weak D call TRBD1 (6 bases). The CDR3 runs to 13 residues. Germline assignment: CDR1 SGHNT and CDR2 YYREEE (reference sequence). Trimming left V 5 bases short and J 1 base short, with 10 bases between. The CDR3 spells CASSQDSSYEQYF. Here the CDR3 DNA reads TGTGCCAGCAGTCAGGACAGTTCCTACGAGCAGTACTTC.

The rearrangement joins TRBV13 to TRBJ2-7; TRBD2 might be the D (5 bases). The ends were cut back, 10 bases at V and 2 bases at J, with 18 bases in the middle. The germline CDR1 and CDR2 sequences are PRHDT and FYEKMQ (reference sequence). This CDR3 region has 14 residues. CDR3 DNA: TGTGCCACCTCGAACACGAGCGGCCCCTACGAGCAGTACTTC. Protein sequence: CATSNTSGPYEQYF. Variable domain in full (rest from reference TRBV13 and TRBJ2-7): AAGVIQSPRHLIKEKRETATLKCYPIPRHDTVYWYQQGPGQDPQFLISFYEKMQSDKGSIPDRFSAQQFSDYHSELNMSSLELGDSALYFCATSNTSGPYEQYFGPGTRLTVT.

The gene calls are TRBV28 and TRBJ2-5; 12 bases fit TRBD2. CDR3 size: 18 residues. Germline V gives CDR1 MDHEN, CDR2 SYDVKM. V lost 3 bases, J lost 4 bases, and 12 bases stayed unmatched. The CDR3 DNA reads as TGTGCCAGCAGTTTTGTCCTAGCGGGAGGGCCGGGTGGAGAGACCCAGTACTTC. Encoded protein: CASSFVLAGGPGGETQYF. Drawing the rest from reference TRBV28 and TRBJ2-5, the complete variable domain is DVKVTQSSRYLVKRTGEKVFLECVQDMDHENMFWYRQDPGLGLRLIYFSYDVKMKEKGDIPEGYSVSREKKERFSLILESASTNQTSMYLCASSFVLAGGPGGETQYFGPGTRLLVL.

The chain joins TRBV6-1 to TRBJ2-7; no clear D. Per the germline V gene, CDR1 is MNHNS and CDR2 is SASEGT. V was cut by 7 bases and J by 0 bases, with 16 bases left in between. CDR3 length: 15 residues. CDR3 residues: CASNGVGLDSYEQYF. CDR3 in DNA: TGTGCCAGCAATGGTGTTGGCTTAGACTCCTACGAGCAGTACTTC.

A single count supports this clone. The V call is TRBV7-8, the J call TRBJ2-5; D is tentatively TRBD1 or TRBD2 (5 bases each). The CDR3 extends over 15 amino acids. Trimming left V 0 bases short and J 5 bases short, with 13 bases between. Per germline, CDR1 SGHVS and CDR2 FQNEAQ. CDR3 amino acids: CASSLARYEGETQYF. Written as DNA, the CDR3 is TGTGCCAGCAGCTTAGCCCGGTACGAGGGGGAGACCCAGTACTTC.

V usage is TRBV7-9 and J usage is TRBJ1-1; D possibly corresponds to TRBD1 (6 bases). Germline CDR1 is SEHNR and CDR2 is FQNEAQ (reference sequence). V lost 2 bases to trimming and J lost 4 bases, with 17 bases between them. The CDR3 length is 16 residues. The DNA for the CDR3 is TGTGCCAGCAGCTTATTAGGAGGCCGGGGGCTCACTGAAGCTTTCTTT. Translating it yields CASSLLGGRGLTEAFF.

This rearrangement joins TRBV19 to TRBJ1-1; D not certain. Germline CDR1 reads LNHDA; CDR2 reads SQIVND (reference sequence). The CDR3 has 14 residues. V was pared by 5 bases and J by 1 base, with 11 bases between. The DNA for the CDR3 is TGTGCCAGTAGTCTCGAATATTGGAACACTGAAGCTTTCTTT. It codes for CASSLEYWNTEAFF.